One sample yielded the 32 T cell receptor beta chains listed below, sequenced in a study of blood T cell repertoires in COVID-19. The data were produced by immunoSEQ multiplex PCR, yet TCRdb's version contains in-frame clones alone and is incomplete. The sample consists of 140,000 to 150,000 clones, approximately 80% of them appearing once. The sequencing sample was made of peripheral blood. These receptors originate from a human donor in a cohort sampled during active COVID-19.

This chain's CDR3 is CASSLPGPNTEAFF. The CDR3 DNA reads as TGTGCCAGCAGCCTCCCAGGGCCCAACACTGAAGCTTTCTTT. The rearrangement links TRBV14 to TRBJ1-1; tentative D call: TRBD1 (5 bases). The germline CDR1 and CDR2 sequences are SGHDN and FVKESK. Trimming pared 4 bases from V and 2 bases from J, leaving 11 bases between. There are 14 residues in the CDR3.

This chain joins TRBV2 and TRBJ2-5, with a tentative D call TRBD2 (6 bases). CDR3 size: 14 residues. Per the germline V gene, CDR1 is SNHLY and CDR2 is FYNNEI. V was pared by 1 base and J by 5 bases, with 11 bases between. The CDR3 spells CASSEGTRGETQYF. The CDR3, as DNA: TGTGCCAGCAGTGAAGGGACTCGGGGGGAGACCCAGTACTTC.

This chain links TRBV5-1 with TRBJ2-7, with 9 bases lining up with TRBD1. The CDR3 is 15 amino acids. Trimming took 0 bases from V and 4 from J; bases not matched to a gene: 5. Germline CDR1 reads SGHRS; CDR2 reads YFSETQ. The CDR3 loop reads CASSLGTGVVYEQYF. The CDR3 DNA reads TGCGCCAGCAGCTTGGGGACAGGGGTGGTGTACGAGCAGTACTTC.

The V gene is TRBV7-3, the J gene TRBJ2-1, with TRBD2 matching over 10 bases. From germline, CDR1 is SGHTA and CDR2 FQGTGA. There are 16 residues in the CDR3. The V and J ends lost 5 bases and 2 bases, in that order; junction bases with no gene match: 6. The CDR3 nucleotides read TGTGCCAGCAGCCGACGAGCGGGAGGGCCCTACAATGAGCAGTTCTTC. Translation gives CASSRRAGGPYNEQFF.

The chain couples TRBV3-1 (or the pseudogene TRBV3-2) to TRBJ1-1; D possibly corresponds to TRBD1 (6 bases). Germline values: CDR1 LGHDT, CDR2 YNNKEL (reference sequence). This CDR3 region has 16 residues. Trimming removed 1 base at V and 6 bases at J, with 18 bases between. CDR3 sequence: CASSQGYRVFFSEAFF. The CDR3, as DNA: TGTGCCAGCAGCCAAGGCTACAGGGTTTTCTTCTCTGAAGCTTTCTTT.

The chain has TRBV12-3 or TRBV12-4 and TRBJ1-5, with D possibly being TRBD1 (6 bases). The CDR3 spans 13 residues. V was shortened by 6 bases and J by 5 bases, with 11 bases between the two germline ends. The CDR3: CASRQGGDQPQHF. The CDR3 DNA follows: TGTGCCAGCAGACAGGGAGGGGATCAGCCCCAGCATTTT.

The table lists this clone with a few counts. J is TRBJ2-2 and V is TRBV15, with unresolved D. Germline V gene data show CDR1 as LNHNV and CDR2 as YYDKDF (reference sequence). Trimming stripped 0 bases from V and 5 bases from J, with 4 bases between. The CDR3 runs to 13 residues. Here the CDR3 reads CATSRDRTGELFF. The DNA for the CDR3 is TGTGCCACCAGCAGAGATCGGACCGGGGAGCTGTTTTTT.

This clone occurred once. The V and J genes are TRBV19 and TRBJ1-1; 8 positions agree with TRBD1. Germline V gene lookup returns CDR1 LNHDA and CDR2 SQIVND (reference sequence). The CDR3 loop spans 17 amino acids. The V segment lost 4 bases and the J segment 1 base; nucleotides outside the gene matches: 11. DNA of the CDR3: TGTGCCAGTAGTAAATCGGCGGACAGGGTGGAGAACACTGAAGCTTTCTTT. It translates to CASSKSADRVENTEAFF. Variable domain in full (rest from reference TRBV19 and TRBJ1-1): DGGITQSPKYLFRKEGQNVTLSCEQNLNHDAMYWYRQDPGQGLRLIYYSQIVNDFQKGDIAEGYSVSREKKESFPLTVTSAQKNPTAFYLCASSKSADRVENTEAFFGQGTRLTVV.

The chain has TRBV5-5 and TRBJ1-5; 7 nucleotides match TRBD1. The CDR3 is 15 amino acids. V lost 2 bases, J lost 5 bases, and 7 bases stayed unmatched. Germline CDR1 is SGHKS and CDR2 is YYEKEE (reference sequence). This CDR3 is CASSFRTGVDQPQHF. CDR3 DNA: TGTGCCAGCAGCTTCCGGACAGGAGTCGATCAGCCCCAGCATTTT. Full variable domain (rest looked up from reference TRBV5-5 and TRBJ1-5): DAGVTQSPTHLIKTRGQQVTLRCSPISGHKSVSWYQQVLGQGPQFIFQYYEKEERGRGNFPDRFSARQFPNYSSELNVNALLLGDSALYLCASSFRTGVDQPQHFGDGTRLSIL.

The V and J genes are TRBV24-1 and TRBJ2-1, with 8 bases aligning to TRBD1. CDR3 size: 17 residues. Germline assignment: CDR1 KGHDR and CDR2 SFDVKD. V shed 1 base, J shed 2 bases, and the junction held 6 bases outside the gene matches. The CDR3 DNA is TGTGCCACCAGTGATTTCCGGACAGGGATAGCCTACAATGAGCAGTTCTTC. It codes for CATSDFRTGIAYNEQFF.

This sequence joins TRBV11-3 and TRBJ2-1, with 10 nucleotides matching TRBD2. The CDR3 is 15 residues long. After removal of 5 bases from V and 7 bases from J, the junction contained 8 bases not matched to a gene. From germline, CDR1 is SGHNT and CDR2 YENEEA. This CDR3 is CASSGRTSGFNEQFF. The DNA of the CDR3 is TGTGCCAGCAGCGGTCGGACTAGCGGTTTTAATGAGCAGTTCTTC. Filled out from reference TRBV11-3 and TRBJ2-1, the complete variable domain reads EAGVVQSPRYKIIEKKQPVAFWCNPISGHNTLYWYLQNLGQGPELLIRYENEEAVDDSQLPKDRFSAERLKGVDSTLKIQPAELGDSAVYLCASSGRTSGFNEQFFGPGTRLTVL.

This chain joins TRBV18 and TRBJ2-1; 10 bases are shared with TRBD2. The trim removed 6 bases at V and 7 bases at J, leaving 9 bases unmatched. The CDR3 has 15 residues. Germline-derived CDR1 and CDR2 are KGHSH and LQKENI. The chain's CDR3 is CASSPSSGSWNEQFF. CDR3 nucleotide sequence: TGTGCCAGCTCTCCGTCTAGCGGGAGTTGGAATGAGCAGTTCTTC.

This clone was picked up a small number of times. The chain recombines TRBV5-1 with TRBJ2-5, with TRBD2 matching over 12 bases. The CDR3 is 18 amino acids. V trimming: 2 bases; J trimming: 5 bases; junction bases outside the gene matches: 13. Germline values: CDR1 SGHRS, CDR2 YFSETQ. The CDR3 sequence is CASSFGLAGPVFPETQYF. CDR3 bases: TGCGCCAGCAGCTTCGGACTAGCGGGGCCCGTCTTCCCGGAGACCCAGTACTTC.

This clone was detected only a few times. This chain joins TRBV5-1 and TRBJ2-1, with a possible D match to TRBD1 (6 bases). The CDR3 length is 16 residues. Germline CDR1 and CDR2: SGHRS and YFSETQ. V lost 0 bases and J lost 2, with 12 bases in between. CDR3 DNA: TGCGCCAGCAGCTTGGACAGGGCCACAACCTACAATGAGCAGTTCTTC. Its translation: CASSLDRATTYNEQFF.

This clone has a single count. This chain links TRBV6-2 or TRBV6-3 with TRBJ2-7; 7 bases map to TRBD1. CDR1 and CDR2 from the germline V gene are MNHEY and SVGEGT. Trimming at V came to 6 bases and at J to 2 bases, leaving 4 bases not matched to a gene. The CDR3 extends over 13 amino acids. In DNA form, the CDR3 reads TGTGCCAGCAGATACGGGACAGCCTACGAGCAGTACGTC. Protein sequence: CASRYGTAYEQYV.

The chain has TRBV4-3 and TRBJ2-1; possibly TRBD2 for D (6 bases). The CDR3 length is 12 residues. Per the germline V gene, CDR1 is LGHNA and CDR2 is YSLEER. The germline V and J ends were trimmed by 1 base and 10 bases, with 8 bases remaining between them. CDR3 residues: CASSQGLAEQFF. CDR3 in DNA: TGCGCCAGCAGCCAAGGTCTAGCGGAGCAGTTCTTC.

CDR3 in DNA: TGTGCCAGTAGTATCGCGGGAGAGACCCAGTACTTC. Its protein product is CASSIAGETQYF. The V gene is TRBV19, the J gene TRBJ2-5, with D possibly TRBD2 on 5 matching bases. Trimming removed 3 bases at V and 4 bases at J, with 6 bases between. CDR3 length equals 12 residues. Germline lookup yields CDR1 LNHDA and CDR2 SQIVND (reference sequence).

The genes are TRBV11-2 and TRBJ1-2; D is uncertain. CDR3 length: 13 amino acids. With 1 base removed from V and 5 bases from J, the gap between germline ends came to 8 bases. Germline-derived CDR1 and CDR2 are SGHAT and FQNNGV. CDR3 residues: CASSLGGQYGYTF. CDR3 bases: TGTGCCAGCAGCTTAGGAGGGCAGTATGGCTACACCTTC.

The chain recombines TRBV5-1 with TRBJ2-1; 12 nucleotides agree with TRBD2. The trim removed 6 bases at V and 4 bases at J, leaving 5 bases unmatched. CDR1 is SGHRS and CDR2 is YFSETQ in the germline V gene. This CDR3 region has 15 residues. The CDR3 sequence is CASTRGTSGYNEQFF. CDR3 DNA sequence: TGCGCCAGCACCCGGGGGACTAGCGGGTACAATGAGCAGTTCTTC.

This chain uses TRBV28 with TRBJ2-5, with D possibly being TRBD1 (6 bases). The CDR3 runs to 15 residues. Germline CDR1 is MDHEN and CDR2 is SYDVKM. Trimming cost V 5 bases and J 9 bases, with 22 bases left between them. The CDR3 region is CASSPTDRPNRAQYF. CDR3 in DNA: TGTGCCAGCAGTCCCACAGACAGGCCGAACCGGGCCCAGTACTTC.

The chain is built from TRBV5-5 and TRBJ1-1, with no clear D. CDR3 length: 14 residues. V gave up 5 bases and J gave up 3 bases, with 14 bases separating them. Germline V CDR1 and CDR2: SGHKS, YYEKEE (reference sequence). The CDR3 is CASSPGGVHTEAFF. The CDR3 nucleotides are TGTGCCAGCAGTCCTGGCGGGGTACACACTGAAGCTTTCTTT.

V gene TRBV5-8 combines with J gene TRBJ1-2; TRBD1 is a possible D gene (5 bases). Trimming stripped 6 bases from V and 4 bases from J, with 16 bases between. This CDR3 has 14 residues. Germline lookup yields CDR1 SGHTS and CDR2 YDEGEE. CDR3 coding DNA: TGTGCCAGCAATCCCGGGGGACGAGGCTATGGCTACACCTTC. Protein product: CASNPGGRGYGYTF. The variable domain in full, completed from reference TRBV5-8 and TRBJ1-2, reads EAGVTQSPTHLIKTRGQQATLRCSPISGHTSVYWYQQALGLGLQFLLWYDEGEERNRGNFPPRFSGRQFPNYSSELNVNALELEDSALYLCASNPGGRGYGYTFGSGTRLTVV.

The rearrangement links TRBV2 to TRBJ2-2; TRBD1 matches 8 bases. The junction had 6 bases not matched to a gene; V was cut back by 7 bases and J by 5 bases. The CDR3 loop spans 14 amino acids. Germline assignment: CDR1 SNHLY and CDR2 FYNNEI. CDR3 protein: CASMRQGRTGELFF. CDR3 DNA: TGTGCCAGCATGCGACAGGGGAGGACCGGGGAGCTGTTTTTT.

The J gene is TRBJ1-1, the V gene TRBV7-6; perhaps TRBD1 as D (6 bases). The CDR3 is 15 amino acids. V was pared by 5 bases and J by 5 bases, with 18 bases between. Germline assignment: CDR1 SGHVS and CDR2 FNYEAQ. The CDR3 is CASSPRVGARTEAFF. In DNA, the CDR3 is TGTGCCAGCAGCCCTCGAGTGGGGGCCAGGACTGAAGCTTTCTTT.

The chain carries TRBV5-1 and TRBJ2-6; perhaps TRBD2 as D (5 bases). CDR1 is SGHRS and CDR2 is YFSETQ in the germline V gene. V lost 3 bases and J lost 0, with 13 bases in between. The CDR3 length is 17 residues. The CDR3 nucleotides are TGCGCCAGCAGCTCAGGACGGGGAAGCTCTGGGGCCAACGTCCTGACTTTC. It codes for CASSSGRGSSGANVLTF.

In regard to this clone: Relative to the germline gene, one junction end is altered; a read error may explain this. The rearrangement links TRBV11-2 to TRBJ1-1; D gene unclear. Germline assignment: CDR1 SGHAT and CDR2 FQNNGV. CDR3 size: 14 residues. Here the CDR3 DNA reads TGTGCCAGTGAGGGCCATCGAGTGAAAACTGAAGCTTTCTTT. Encoded protein: CASEGHRVKTEAFF.

In its sample, this clone was seen a few times. This chain links TRBV21-1 with TRBJ1-2; TRBD1 reflects the table's D call only, with no check against the DNA. TRBV21-1 is a pseudogene segment. The CDR3 contains 15 residues. The CDR3 loop is CASITGHRANYGYTF. The CDR3 nucleotides are TGTGCCAGCATTACGGGACACCGGGCTAACTATGGCTACACCTTC.

The chain carries TRBV2 and TRBJ2-3; possible D gene TRBD2, 5 bases. The germline V gene encodes CDR1 SNHLY and CDR2 FYNNEI. CDR3 length: 14 residues. V was shortened by 4 bases and J by 0 bases, with 8 bases between the two germline ends. This chain's CDR3 is CASSVWESTDTQYF. CDR3 DNA: TGTGCCAGCAGTGTGTGGGAGAGCACAGATACGCAGTATTTT.

This clone occurred a few times. This chain uses TRBV28 with TRBJ2-1; D possibly corresponds to TRBD2 (6 bases). V lost 2 bases to trimming and J lost 0 bases, with 8 bases between them. This CDR3 has 15 residues. The V gene's germline CDR1 is MDHEN and CDR2 SYDVKM. The CDR3 reads CASSLAGSSYNEQFF. DNA of the CDR3: TGTGCCAGCAGTTTAGCGGGGAGCTCCTACAATGAGCAGTTCTTC.

The V and J genes are TRBV5-5 and TRBJ2-1; possibly TRBD1 for D (5 bases). V lost 4 bases and J 4 bases, leaving 12 bases between the germline ends. This CDR3 contains 14 residues. Germline V gives CDR1 SGHKS, CDR2 YYEKEE (reference sequence). The chain's CDR3 is CASSPRVIYNEQFF. Written as DNA, the CDR3 is TGTGCCAGCAGCCCCAGGGTCATATACAATGAGCAGTTCTTC.

The chain has TRBV10-3 and TRBJ2-1, with a possible D match to TRBD1 (6 bases). Germline loops: CDR1 ENHRY, CDR2 SYGVKD. V lost 3 bases and J 4 bases, leaving 7 bases between the germline ends. The CDR3 is 13 amino acids. The CDR3 sequence: CAISDRGYNEQFF. CDR3 sequence (DNA): TGTGCCATCAGTGACAGGGGTTACAATGAGCAGTTCTTC.

This clone has a single count. The chain recombines TRBV2 with TRBJ2-5, with TRBD2 matching 15 bases. Germline V gene sequence: CDR1 SNHLY, CDR2 FYNNEI. The CDR3 totals 15 residues. J was trimmed by 7 bases and V by 6 bases; bases with no gene match: 6. The CDR3 nucleotides read TGTGCCAGCAGGGGACTAGCGGGGGGATCGGGGACCCAGTACTTC. Translated, it gives CASRGLAGGSGTQYF. The whole variable domain, filled in from reference TRBV2 and TRBJ2-5, reads EPEVTQTPSHQVTQMGQEVILRCVPISNHLYFYWYRQILGQKVEFLVSFYNNEISEKSEIFDDQFSVERPDGSNFTLKIRSTKLEDSAMYFCASRGLAGGSGTQYFGPGTRLLVL.